This T cell receptor (beta chain) was found in a study of post-analysis software for immune sequencing data. There are 15 residues in the CDR3. The germline V gene has CDR1 MNHEY and CDR2 SVGAGI. In the case of this clonotype: Its antigen is as yet unknown. Its ends do not fully match the called genes, so a read error is possible.

Findings and caveats of the study: A handful of TRBV segments appeared more often in patients than in controls, and TRBV5-6, TRBV5-1 and TRBV20-1 were among these. Batch-matched samples strongly co-clustered by F measure.

The library was made from cDNA and included unique molecular identifiers. One entry per CDR3 protein, called by TCRdb with MiXCR from the PCR reads. In the table there are 430,000 or so distinct CDR3 sequences, 39% of which are singletons. This receptor was taken from a girl aged 2-10 years with multiple sclerosis. Source material: blood. The chain couples TRBV6-5 to TRBJ2-4, with 8 bases lining up with TRBD1. Matching the DNA end better, TRBJ2-7 makes the J call doubtful. The CDR3 DNA sequence: TGTGCCAACAGTTACCGCGACAGGGGTTGGTACGAGCAGTACTTC. Residues: CANSYRDRGWYEQYF.